Included here is one T cell receptor beta chain sequence, with context. This clonotype appeared many times. The specificity of this receptor is unknown. No base quality information exists; no much larger clone differs at one position. The record originates from a study of T-cell memory formation after mild COVID-19 listed by TCRdb under 2021. Regarding the study in general: Most TCR sequence clusters were specific to one of the two donors. T-cell clones expanding and contracting after mild COVID-19 in two donors were tracked by longitudinal TCRalpha and TCRbeta repertoire sequencing. The cohort comprised two young, previously healthy adult volunteers, one female and one male. The study at large found these results: From day 15 to 85, contracting clones showed balanced CD4/CD8 phenotypes, whereas a second wave of clones that expanded from day 15 to 37 leaned towards CD4+. Contracting CD4+ clones turned up mainly in the CM and EM memory subsets, whereas EMRA was where CD8+ clones were enriched. Some responding clones were found in pre-infection memory, which suggests that pre-existing cross-reactive memory T cells took part in the SARS-CoV-2 response. The study covered only two mild cases, and larger cohorts including severe cases with pre-infection samples were considered necessary. Whether the second-wave clones peaking on day 37 were SARS-CoV-2 specific was not confirmed.

Sequencing was performed on an Illumina NovaSeq 6000. TCRalpha and TCRbeta cDNA libraries were constructed by 5'RACE with constant-segment primers, with sample barcodes and unique molecular identifiers being introduced. Trizol reagent was used to extract RNA from every sample. The libraries were amplified in two PCR steps, and the second step added a second sample barcode and Illumina TruSeq adapters. The libraries were sequenced on an Illumina NovaSeq using 2 x 150 bp paired-end reads. In the paper's pipeline: The reads were demultiplexed and collapsed into UMI-guided consensus sequences using migec v1.2.7. With mixcr v2.1.11, UMI consensuses were aligned to TRA and TRB V and J templates and assembled into clonotypes. A clonotype was counted as expanded or contracted only when both edgeR and NoisET called the clonotype significant, with the noise models trained on biological replicates. For edgeR calls, the cutoffs were a false discovery rate-adjusted p below 0.01 and a log2 fold-change threshold of 1. PCA with hierarchical clustering of max-normalized trajectories of the 1000 most abundant clonotypes was used as exploratory dynamics analysis. Separately sequenced CD4+ and CD8+ repertoires were used to assign a CD4 or CD8 phenotype to each responding clone. TCRdb passed the public sequencing reads through fastp at Q25 and MiXCR, retaining productive beta sequences. Identical CDR3 protein sequences are pooled into one entry, listed with their most common genes and DNA. These V and J calls derive from TCRdb rather than the authors' analysis. In all, the sample holds 120,000 or so distinct CDR3 sequences, and about 18% of those were seen once. Jointly, the top ten make up approximately 5.2% of the sample.

Reading the germline V gene gives CDR1 SGHTA and CDR2 FQGNSA. The CDR3 sequence holds 12 residues, the cysteine and phenylalanine included. Only CDR3 DNA is held: 36 bases, read in frame from base 1. At the junction V is shortened by 4 bases and J by 0 bases, with 1 base in between. Ficoll-Paque density gradient centrifugation was used to isolate PBMCs. The sequence derives from a man aged 18 to 35 who had mild COVID-19 (a few samples of this study predate the infection). The sample titles of this study are shuffled in the database, so cell type and time point are left out; the donor was told from shared clones. The rearrangement joined TRBV7-2 to TRBJ1-5; too little of a D gene remains to name it. Sequencing used PBMCs or a T cell subset sorted from them (not recorded which). The CDR3: CASSYSNQPQHF. At the DNA level, the sequence is TGTGCCAGCAGCTATAGCAATCAGCCCCAGCATTTT.